This T cell receptor beta chain was captured by sequencing in a study of radiotherapy plus CTLA-4 blockade in lung cancer. Study-level findings and limits: According to reports, early shifts in blood T cell clones, alongside interferon-beta, forecast response most accurately.

Of note for this clone: The antigen remains undetermined.

Ipilimumab-mediated CTLA-4 blockade plus focal radiation was given to patients having chemo-refractory metastatic non-small-cell lung cancer. The table came from immunoSEQ multiplex PCR; TCRdb's copy has only in-frame clones and leaves some out. This sample has about 95,000 clones, with 83% found just once. V lost 5 bases and J 4 bases, leaving 6 bases between the germline ends. The CDR3 is made up of 11 amino acids. Germline V CDR1 and CDR2: SEHNR, FQNEAQ (reference sequence). The gene calls are TRBV7-9 and TRBJ2-7; D unclear. The sample in question was peripheral blood, obtained from a patient treated with radiotherapy plus ipilimumab. The source is a human donor with non-small cell lung cancer who had stable disease on radiotherapy plus ipilimumab. The CDR3 spells CASSTYYEQYF. CDR3 bases: TGTGCCAGCAGCACCTATTACGAGCAGTACTTC.